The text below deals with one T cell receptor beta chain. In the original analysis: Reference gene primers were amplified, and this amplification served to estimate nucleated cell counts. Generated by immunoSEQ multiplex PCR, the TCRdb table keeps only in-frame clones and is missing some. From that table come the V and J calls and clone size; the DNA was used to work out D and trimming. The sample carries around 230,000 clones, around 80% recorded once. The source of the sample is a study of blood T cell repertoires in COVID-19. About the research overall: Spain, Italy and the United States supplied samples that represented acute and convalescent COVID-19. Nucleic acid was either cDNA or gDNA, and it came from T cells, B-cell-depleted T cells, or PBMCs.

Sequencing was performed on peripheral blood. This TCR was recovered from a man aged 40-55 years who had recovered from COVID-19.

CDR3 sequence reads: CASSLLPDQPQHF. The CDR3 nucleotides read TGCGCCAGCAGCTTGCTGCCGGATCAGCCCCAGCATTTT. J is TRBJ1-5 and V is TRBV5-1; D gene uncertain. CDR1 and CDR2 from the germline V gene are SGHRS and YFSETQ. Trimming took 1 base from V and 5 from J, leaving 7 bases between them. The CDR3 is 13 residues long.